A single sample is the source of the 32 T cell receptor beta chains below, sequenced in a study of blood T cell repertoires in COVID-19. Assay used: immunoSEQ multiplex PCR; TCRdb lists only in-frame clones, some missing. This sample has approximately 240,000 clones, with around 88% found just once. Material for sequencing was peripheral blood. Receptors originate from a woman in her thirties who had recovered from COVID-19.

The V and J genes are TRBV5-1 and TRBJ1-2; no clear D gene. The CDR3 has 15 amino acids. The V end was cut by 0 bases, the J end by 0 bases, with 9 bases between. Germline CDR1 is SGHRS and CDR2 is YFSETQ. CDR3 region: CASSLGPTSNYGYTF. The DNA of the CDR3 is TGCGCCAGCAGCTTGGGCCCCACTTCTAACTATGGCTACACCTTC.

The chain recombines TRBV19 with TRBJ1-2, with a possible D match to TRBD1 (5 bases). The germline gives CDR1 LNHDA, CDR2 SQIVND (reference sequence). The CDR3 sequence is 15 residues long. V lost 7 bases to trimming and J lost 0 bases, with 15 bases between them. CDR3 nucleotide sequence: TGTGCCAGTACCCCTGGGGGGAATACTAACTATGGCTACACCTTC. The encoded protein is CASTPGGNTNYGYTF. Together with reference TRBV19 and TRBJ1-2, the CDR3 gives the full variable domain: DGGITQSPKYLFRKEGQNVTLSCEQNLNHDAMYWYRQDPGQGLRLIYYSQIVNDFQKGDIAEGYSVSREKKESFPLTVTSAQKNPTAFYLCASTPGGNTNYGYTFGSGTRLTVV.

CDR3 residues: CATSRAGRNTEAFF. CDR3 nucleotides: TGTGCCACCAGCAGAGCAGGGCGAAACACTGAAGCTTTCTTT. This chain uses TRBV15 with TRBJ1-1; possibly TRBD1 for D (5 bases). V dropped 1 base and J dropped 2 bases, with 8 bases sitting between them. Germline V gene lookup returns CDR1 LNHNV and CDR2 YYDKDF (reference sequence). There are 14 residues in the CDR3.

The CDR3 nucleotides read TGTGCCAGCAGCCAAATCACAGGAAATTCACCCCTCCACTTT. It translates to CASSQITGNSPLHF. This chain connects TRBV16 to TRBJ1-6; D might be TRBD1 (5 bases). The germline V gene encodes CDR1 KGHSY and CDR2 FQNENV. The CDR3 has 14 residues. Trimming cost V 2 bases and J 7 bases, with 9 bases left between them.

The DNA of the CDR3 is TGTGCCAGCAGCCCCCTCCTCGGACAGCCCTACGAGCAGTACTTC. Translation: CASSPLLGQPYEQYF. The V gene is TRBV27, the J gene TRBJ2-7; a weak D match, TRBD1 (6 bases). Germline V gives CDR1 MNHEY, CDR2 SMNVEV (reference sequence). This CDR3 is 15 amino acids long. V was clipped by 6 bases and J by 2 bases, with 17 bases between them.

The chain carries TRBV3-1 (or the pseudogene TRBV3-2) and TRBJ2-2; D unresolved. This CDR3 comprises 12 residues. The germline V and J ends were trimmed by 2 bases and 11 bases, with 9 bases remaining between them. Germline V gene lookup returns CDR1 LGHDT and CDR2 YNNKEL (reference sequence). DNA for the CDR3: TGTGCCAGCAGCCAAAGTACGAGAGAGCTGTTTTTT. This translates into CASSQSTRELFF.

This clone occurred once. The chain couples TRBV9 to TRBJ2-2; TRBD2 agrees at 10 bases. J lost 3 bases, V lost 4 bases, and 6 bases had no gene match. Germline CDR1 reads SGDLS; CDR2 reads YYNGEE. This CDR3 spans 16 amino acids. CDR3 protein: CASSHQSGGDTGELFF. DNA of the CDR3: TGTGCCAGCAGCCACCAGAGCGGGGGGGACACCGGGGAGCTGTTTTTT.

J is TRBJ1-1 and V is TRBV7-8; D is unclear. The CDR3 contains 13 residues. Germline V lookup: CDR1 SGHVS, CDR2 FQNEAQ. The V end was cut by 3 bases, the J end by 3 bases, with 8 bases between. CDR3 nucleotide sequence: TGTGCCAGCAGCTTCGATCGGGACACTGAAGCTTTCTTT. This translates into CASSFDRDTEAFF.

The gene calls are TRBV5-1 and TRBJ2-2, with D possibly being TRBD2 (5 bases). CDR3 length: 15 amino acids. Trimming took 0 bases from V and 3 from J, leaving 9 bases between them. Germline CDR1 reads SGHRS; CDR2 reads YFSETQ. CDR3 loop: CASSLASGYTGELFF. The CDR3 nucleotides are TGCGCCAGCAGCTTGGCCTCGGGGTACACCGGGGAGCTGTTTTTT.

The chain joins TRBV5-6 to TRBJ1-4, with TRBD1 as a possible D gene (6 bases). Trimming removed 1 base at V and 8 bases at J, with 15 bases between. This CDR3 has 15 amino acids. Germline loops: CDR1 SGHDT, CDR2 YYEEEE. Written as DNA, the CDR3 is TGTGCCAGCAGCTTGTTAACAGGGCTTAAGGAAAAACTGTTTTTT. This encodes CASSLLTGLKEKLFF.

The rearrangement uses TRBV5-1 and TRBJ2-7; weak D call: TRBD2 (5 bases). The germline V gene has CDR1 SGHRS and CDR2 YFSETQ. With 6 bases removed from V and 3 bases from J, the gap between germline ends came to 13 bases. This CDR3 comprises 13 residues. CDR3 nucleotide sequence: TGCGCCAGCAATCGGGGTAAATACTACGAGCAGTACTTC. Translation gives CASNRGKYYEQYF.

J is TRBJ2-5 and V is TRBV15, with no clear D. The CDR3 length is 15 residues. The germline gives CDR1 LNHNV, CDR2 YYDKDF (reference sequence). Trimming left V 0 bases short and J 5 bases short, with 13 bases between. CDR3 in amino acids: CATSRDSGEAETQYF. CDR3 nucleotide sequence: TGTGCCACCAGCAGAGATTCGGGTGAAGCGGAGACCCAGTACTTC. Drawing the rest from reference TRBV15 and TRBJ2-5, the complete variable domain is DAMVIQNPRYQVTQFGKPVTLSCSQTLNHNVMYWYQQKSSQAPKLLFHYYDKDFNNEADTPDNFQSRRPNTSFCFLDIRSPGLGDTAMYLCATSRDSGEAETQYFGPGTRLLVL.

The table lists this clone with a few counts. This chain connects TRBV5-1 to TRBJ2-1; 10 bases are shared with TRBD2. The CDR3 has 17 amino acids. CDR1 SGHRS and CDR2 YFSETQ come from the germline V gene. V lost 3 bases and J lost 3; bases outside the gene matches: 9. CDR3 in amino acids: CASSSNPTSGVYNEQFF. Written as DNA, the CDR3 is TGCGCCAGCAGCTCGAACCCAACTAGCGGGGTCTACAATGAGCAGTTCTTC.

The V call is TRBV19, the J call TRBJ1-2, with TRBD1 as a possible D gene (5 bases). V lost 5 bases to trimming and J lost 8 bases, with 15 bases between them. Per germline, CDR1 LNHDA and CDR2 SQIVND (reference sequence). The CDR3 is 13 amino acids. The CDR3 DNA sequence: TGTGCCAGTAGTGAGAACCGCGGGACCGGCTACACCTTC. Its protein product is CASSENRGTGYTF.

The chain has TRBV2 and TRBJ1-3; 9 bases line up with TRBD1. CDR3 size: 18 residues. The V segment lost 6 bases and the J segment 2 bases; nucleotides outside the gene matches: 14. CDR1 and CDR2 from the germline V gene are SNHLY and FYNNEI. CDR3 in DNA: TGTGCCAGCAGCGGCCCGGGACAGGGAAAACGGGCTGGAAACACCATATATTTT. Translating it yields CASSGPGQGKRAGNTIYF. Combining the CDR3 with reference TRBV2 and TRBJ1-3 gives the whole variable domain EPEVTQTPSHQVTQMGQEVILRCVPISNHLYFYWYRQILGQKVEFLVSFYNNEISEKSEIFDDQFSVERPDGSNFTLKIRSTKLEDSAMYFCASSGPGQGKRAGNTIYFGEGSWLTVV.

The genes are TRBV4-1 and TRBJ1-2; D is unresolved. V gave up 4 bases and J gave up 13 bases, with 16 bases separating them. Per the germline V gene, CDR1 is MGHRA and CDR2 is YSYEKL. This CDR3 contains 12 residues. The CDR3 DNA reads TGCGCCAGCAGCCCCGGGGAGGACGCGGCCACCTTC. It encodes CASSPGEDAATF.

The V and J genes are TRBV12-3 or TRBV12-4 and TRBJ1-2, with D uncertain. The CDR3 runs 13 residues. V lost 2 bases and J lost 5, with 9 bases in between. CDR3 sequence (DNA): TGTGCCAGCAGTTTAATTCGGGAATATGGCTACACCTTC. It yields the protein CASSLIREYGYTF.

This clone showed up just a few times. The gene calls are TRBV6-2 or TRBV6-3 and TRBJ2-7; a weak D match, TRBD1 (6 bases). The length of the CDR3 is 16 residues. The ends were cut back, 1 base at V and 5 bases at J, with 18 bases in the middle. CDR1 and CDR2 (germline): MNHEY, SVGEGT. CDR3 nucleotides: TGTGCCAGCAGTTACTACGACCTCACTGGGGGCAACGAGCAGTACTTC. Translation gives CASSYYDLTGGNEQYF.

The chain has TRBV5-4 and TRBJ1-5; D is undetermined. CDR1 is SGHNT and CDR2 is YYREEE in the germline V gene (reference sequence). The ends were cut back, 4 bases at V and 0 bases at J, with 17 bases in the middle. The CDR3 has 17 amino acids. The CDR3 nucleotides are TGTGCCAGCAGCGGGGTGAGGGAGAATTATAGCAATCAGCCCCAGCATTTT. This translates into CASSGVRENYSNQPQHF.

This clone was picked up a small number of times. The chain is built from TRBV5-4 and TRBJ2-7, with D perhaps TRBD2 (7 bases). V gave up 4 bases and J gave up 6 bases, with 14 bases separating them. The germline CDR1 and CDR2 sequences are SGHNT and YYREEE (reference sequence). This CDR3 is built from 13 residues. CDR3: CASSPRGGGEQYF. CDR3 nucleotide sequence: TGTGCCAGCAGCCCGAGGGGGGGCGGCGAGCAGTACTTC.

This sequence joins TRBV4-3 and TRBJ2-5; tentative D call: TRBD1 (5 bases). The CDR3 consists of 14 residues. The germline gives CDR1 LGHNA, CDR2 YSLEER. Trimming stripped 2 bases from V and 7 bases from J, with 14 bases between. In nucleotides, the CDR3 is TGCGCCAGCAGCCAAAATGCCGGCCAGGGGACCCAGTACTTC. It yields the protein CASSQNAGQGTQYF.

The gene calls are TRBV30 and TRBJ2-7; tentatively, D is TRBD2 (5 bases). Germline assignment: CDR1 GTSNPN and CDR2 SVGIG (reference sequence). Trimming stripped 3 bases from V and 3 bases from J, with 12 bases between. CDR3 length equals 13 residues. The CDR3 DNA reads TGTGCCTGGAGCCGAGGGATCAACTACGAGCAGTACTTC. It translates to CAWSRGINYEQYF.

V and J are TRBV6-5 and TRBJ2-5, with D unresolved. The germline V and J ends were trimmed by 5 bases and 5 bases, with 9 bases remaining between them. This CDR3 has 12 residues. Germline V gene sequence: CDR1 MNHEY, CDR2 SVGAGI. DNA for the CDR3: TGTGCCAGCAGTAGCATTTGGGAGACCCAGTACTTC. Translated, it gives CASSSIWETQYF.

This clone was seen a handful of times. The chain is built from TRBV7-9 and TRBJ2-3; 7 bases map to TRBD1. After removal of 5 bases from V and 2 bases from J, the junction contained 22 bases not matched to a gene. CDR1 SEHNR and CDR2 FQNEAQ come from the germline V gene (reference sequence). The CDR3 contains 20 residues. The CDR3 DNA reads as TGTGCCAGCAGCACAAGACAGGGTGGGCTTTCGGCGGGCCCCACAGATACGCAGTATTTT. The encoded protein is CASSTRQGGLSAGPTDTQYF. Filled out from reference TRBV7-9 and TRBJ2-3, the complete variable domain reads DTGVSQNPRHKITKRGQNVTFRCDPISEHNRLYWYRQTLGQGPEFLTYFQNEAQLEKSRLLSDRFSAERPKGSFSTLEIQRTEQGDSAMYLCASSTRQGGLSAGPTDTQYFGPGTRLTVL.

This clone was seen just once. The gene calls are TRBV3-1 (or the pseudogene TRBV3-2) and TRBJ2-1; 9 bases line up with TRBD2. The CDR3 runs to 15 residues. V was clipped by 3 bases and J by 9 bases; unmatched bases: 9. Germline V gene lookup returns CDR1 LGHDT and CDR2 YNNKEL (reference sequence). CDR3 sequence: CASSHLAGRNIEQFF. The CDR3 nucleotides read TGTGCCAGCAGCCACCTAGCGGGACGAAATATTGAGCAGTTCTTC.

The chain is built from TRBV6-1 and TRBJ2-1; D remains ambiguous. V was clipped by 0 bases and J by 0 bases, with 6 bases between them. The germline V gene has CDR1 MNHNS and CDR2 SASEGT. The CDR3 length is 15 residues. CDR3 coding DNA: TGTGCCAGCAGTGAAGCGGCAAACTCCTACAATGAGCAGTTCTTC. This translates into CASSEAANSYNEQFF.

The table lists this clone with a few counts. The V and J genes are TRBV5-4 and TRBJ1-2, with D tentatively TRBD1 (6 bases). Trimming took 6 bases from V and 8 from J, leaving 23 bases between them. The CDR3 runs 15 residues. From germline, CDR1 is SGHNT and CDR2 YYREEE (reference sequence). The CDR3 here is CASIESGGGLGGYTF. The CDR3 DNA follows: TGTGCCAGCATCGAAAGTGGGGGCGGCCTAGGGGGCTACACCTTC. The variable domain in full, completed from reference TRBV5-4 and TRBJ1-2, reads ETGVTQSPTHLIKTRGQQVTLRCSSQSGHNTVSWYQQALGQGPQFIFQYYREEENGRGNFPPRFSGLQFPNYSSELNVNALELDDSALYLCASIESGGGLGGYTFGSGTRLTVV.

This chain uses TRBV9 with TRBJ2-1; 11 bases agree with TRBD2. The germline V gene encodes CDR1 SGDLS and CDR2 YYNGEE. CDR3 size: 15 residues. Unmatched junction bases numbered 1, after V lost 4 bases and J lost 1 base. The CDR3 DNA reads as TGTGCCAGCAGCTCTAGCGGGGGGTCCTACAATGAGCAGTTCTTC. Translation: CASSSSGGSYNEQFF.

The rearrangement joins TRBV13 to TRBJ2-1; 13 bases line up with TRBD2. This CDR3 is 13 amino acids long. Germline V gene lookup returns CDR1 PRHDT and CDR2 FYEKMQ (reference sequence). Trimming removed 4 bases from V and 16 bases from J; junction bases left unmatched: 7. In DNA form, the CDR3 reads TGTGCCAGCAGCTCTACTAGCGGGGGGGCCTATTTCTTC. Protein product: CASSSTSGGAYFF.

The genes are TRBV5-4 and TRBJ2-5; 7 nucleotides line up with TRBD2. Losses at the gene ends were 7 bases for V and 4 bases for J; bases not matched to a gene: 13. Germline lookup yields CDR1 SGHNT and CDR2 YYREEE (reference sequence). The CDR3 totals 15 residues. This CDR3 is CASATHTGGIETQYF. The CDR3 nucleotides read TGTGCCAGCGCCACACACACCGGGGGGATAGAGACCCAGTACTTC.

This chain uses TRBV7-8 with TRBJ1-2, with D possibly being TRBD1 (5 bases). This CDR3 contains 13 residues. V was clipped by 5 bases and J by 4 bases, with 11 bases between them. The germline CDR1 and CDR2 sequences are SGHVS and FQNEAQ. CDR3 nucleotides: TGTGCCAGCAGCCCTACAGGAAGCTATGGCTACACCTTC. Translating gives CASSPTGSYGYTF.

J is TRBJ1-2 and V is TRBV9, with 7 nucleotides matching TRBD1. This CDR3 is built from 15 residues. Germline V gene data show CDR1 as SGDLS and CDR2 as YYNGEE. Trimming cost V 1 base and J 5 bases; bases outside gene matches: 8. Here the CDR3 reads CASSVTRQGSYGYTF. The DNA of the CDR3 is TGTGCCAGCAGCGTAACACGACAGGGAAGTTATGGCTACACCTTC.